The rows below give T cell receptor beta chains drawn from one sample of a study of blood T cells in healthy people across ages. MiXCR, applied by TCRdb to the 5' RACE reads, yields one record per CDR3 protein. The sample has under 700,000 distinct CDR3 sequences; less than 25% are singletons. Separately, the same data were catalogued under a study of T cells of mothers and their children.

What was sequenced was blood. These TCRs come from a boy younger than 18 in good health. Both conserved end residues are part of each CDR3. D genes are given only for firm matches. Expanded clones get a size class; other rows say once, few or many, or leave the size out.

CASSDGVGILQYF	TGTGCCAGCAGTGACGGAGTAGGGATCCTGCAGTATTTT	few	NA	TRBV2	TRBJ2-3
CASSLFGHPRNYGYTF	TGTGCCAGCAGTTTATTTGGACATCCTCGAAACTATGGCTACACCTTC	NA	NA	TRBV28	TRBJ1-2
CASSPARTGTSNEKLFF	TGTGCCAGCAGCCCGGCCCGGACAGGGACGTCGAATGAAAAACTGTTTTTT	NA	TRBD1	TRBV7-9	TRBJ1-4
CASSLLPNEGADKNIQYF	TGTGCCAGCAGTTTACTTCCCAACGAGGGGGCGGACAAAAACATTCAGTACTTC	NA	TRBD1	TRBV28	TRBJ2-4
CASSRGIGRYEQYF	TGCGCCAGCAGCCGGGGAATCGGCCGCTACGAGCAGTACTTC	few	NA	TRBV4-3	TRBJ2-7
CASSAGRVASDTQYF	TGTGCCAGCAGTGCTGGCAGAGTGGCGTCAGATACGCAGTATTTT	NA	NA	TRBV12-3/TRBV12-4	TRBJ2-3
CSARDLAGGPPYEQYF	TGCAGTGCTAGAGATCTAGCGGGAGGTCCCCCCTACGAGCAGTACTTC	NA	TRBD2	TRBV20-1	TRBJ2-7
CASSQEDRGLYEQYF	TGTGCCAGCAGCCAGGAGGACAGGGGGCTATACGAGCAGTACTTC	NA	TRBD1	TRBV16	TRBJ2-7
CSVEETEPLSGANVLTF	TGCAGCGTTGAAGAGACAGAACCACTCTCTGGGGCCAACGTCCTGACTTTC	many	NA	TRBV29-1	TRBJ2-6
CASSYKTQGARGYTF	TGTGCCAGCAGTTACAAGACACAGGGGGCGAGGGGCTACACCTTC	NA	TRBD1	TRBV6-6	TRBJ1-2
CASTNKDSLNTEAFF	TGTGCCAGCACCAATAAGGACAGCTTGAACACTGAAGCTTTCTTT	NA	NA	TRBV3-1	TRBJ1-1
CASSLTGLLSYGYTF	TGTGCCAGCAGCTTGACAGGCCTCTTGAGTTATGGCTACACCTTC	few	NA	TRBV7-6	TRBJ1-2
CASSLEGQGARFYNSPLHF	TGTGCCAGCAGCTTAGAGGGACAGGGGGCGAGATTCTATAATTCACCCCTCCACTTT	NA	TRBD1	TRBV7-9	TRBJ1-6
CASSLALAGKEQYF	TGTGCCAGCAGCTTAGCGCTAGCGGGGAAGGAGCAGTACTTC	NA	TRBD2	TRBV7-2	TRBJ2-5
CASSYGEWDEQFF	TGTGCCAGCAGTTACGGGGAGTGGGATGAGCAGTTCTTC	NA	NA	TRBV6-6	TRBJ2-1
CASSLRGQSSYEQYF	TGTGCCAGCAGCTTACGGGGGCAGAGCTCCTACGAGCAGTACTTC	many	NA	TRBV7-9	TRBJ2-7
CATSDLRQGETGELFF	TGTGCCACCAGTGATTTGCGACAGGGGGAGACCGGGGAGCTGTTTTTT	NA	TRBD1	TRBV24-1	TRBJ2-2
CSARDPRGNEKLFF	TGCAGTGCTAGAGACCCCCGGGGTAATGAAAAACTGTTTTTT	few	NA	TRBV20-1	TRBJ1-4
CASSQTSGSPDEQFF	TGTGCCAGCAGCCAGACTAGCGGGAGTCCTGACGAGCAGTTCTTC	NA	TRBD2	TRBV3-1	TRBJ2-1
CASSVAVLSLGETQYF	TGTGCCAGCAGCGTAGCTGTACTATCGTTGGGGGAGACCCAGTACTTC	few	NA	TRBV9	TRBJ2-5
CASSYLQGSSQPQHF	TGTGCCAGCAGTTACTTACAGGGGAGCAGCCAGCCCCAGCATTTT	few	TRBD1	TRBV6-2/TRBV6-3	TRBJ1-5
CASSAGQAELYEQYF	TGCGCCAGCAGCGCGGGACAGGCCGAGCTATATGAGCAGTACTTC	once	TRBD1	TRBV5-1	TRBJ2-7
CASSYSRVTDTQYF	TGTGCCAGCAGTTACTCGAGGGTGACAGATACGCAGTATTTT	few	NA	TRBV6-5	TRBJ2-3
CSVEEGERSNTDTQYF	TGCAGCGTTGAGGAGGGAGAGCGGTCGAACACAGATACGCAGTATTTT	NA	NA	TRBV29-1	TRBJ2-3
CASSLSTGGEWARETQYF	TGCGCCAGCAGCTTGTCTACGGGAGGGGAGTGGGCAAGAGAGACCCAGTACTTC	few	TRBD2	TRBV5-1	TRBJ2-5
CASSPRTAYSNQPQHF	TGTGCCAGCAGCCCTCGGACAGCGTATAGCAATCAGCCCCAGCATTTT	many	NA	TRBV7-8	TRBJ1-5
CASSPFGLFSGANVLTF	TGCGCCAGCAGCCCCTTTGGACTTTTCTCTGGGGCCAACGTCCTGACTTTC	few	NA	TRBV4-1	TRBJ2-6
CASSQAGRRAETQYF	TGTGCCAGCAGCCAAGCGGGCCGAAGGGCAGAGACCCAGTACTTC	NA	NA	TRBV4-2	TRBJ2-5
CSVVASGSTNQETQYF	TGCAGCGTTGTGGCTAGCGGGAGTACCAACCAAGAGACCCAGTACTTC	NA	TRBD2	TRBV29-1	TRBJ2-5
CSAREQGAGETQYF	TGCAGTGCTAGAGAGCAGGGGGCAGGGGAGACCCAGTACTTC	NA	TRBD1	TRBV20-1	TRBJ2-5
CASSIRTSNSNEQFF	TGTGCCAGCAGCATCCGGACTAGCAACAGCAATGAGCAGTTCTTC	NA	TRBD2	TRBV7-2	TRBJ2-1
CASSYSDPFGIYNEQFF	TGTGCCAGCAGTTACTCCGACCCATTTGGCATATACAATGAGCAGTTCTTC	NA	NA	TRBV6-6	TRBJ2-1
CSVETDSVRF	TGCAGCGTTGAAACGGACAGCGTGCGGTTC	many	NA	TRBV29-1	TRBJ2-5
CASRQSSGVSGEQFF	TGTGCCAGCAGACAATCTAGCGGGGTTTCTGGTGAGCAGTTCTTC	few	TRBD2	TRBV12-3/TRBV12-4	TRBJ2-1
CASSYSVAGGSYNEQFF	TGTGCCAGCAGTTACTCTGTAGCGGGAGGGTCATACAATGAGCAGTTCTTC	NA	TRBD2	TRBV6-2/TRBV6-3	TRBJ2-1
CASSQEWKSSGNTIYF	TGCGCCAGCAGCCAAGAATGGAAAAGCTCTGGAAACACCATATATTTT	NA	NA	TRBV4-3	TRBJ1-3
CASRRDGAYQPQHF	TGTGCCAGCAGACGGGACGGAGCATATCAGCCCCAGCATTTT	NA	NA	TRBV12-3/TRBV12-4	TRBJ1-5
CASISQTRHGPYEQYF	TGTGCCAGCATCTCACAAACTAGACATGGACCCTACGAGCAGTACTTC	NA	NA	TRBV28	TRBJ2-7
CASSPPGGRRGYEQYF	TGTGCCAGCAGCCCGCCCGGGGGGCGCAGGGGCTACGAGCAGTACTTC	NA	NA	TRBV7-2	TRBJ2-7
CGVEVAGGYTF	TGCGGCGTTGAAGTGGCAGGAGGCTACACCTTC	few	NA	TRBV29-1	TRBJ1-2
CASSLTFRGINEQFF	TGTGCCAGCAGCTTAACGTTTCGGGGGATCAATGAGCAGTTCTTC	NA	NA	TRBV7-3	TRBJ2-1
CSVEGPTALGGYTF	TGCAGCGTTGAAGGCCCGACAGCGTTGGGTGGCTACACCTTC	once	NA	TRBV29-1	TRBJ1-2
CASSQPQGPKRTQYF	TGTGCCAGCAGCCAACCTCAGGGCCCCAAGAGGACCCAGTACTTC	NA	NA	TRBV3-1	TRBJ2-5
CASSLAVHRAEEQYF	TGTGCCAGCAGCTTAGCGGTTCACAGGGCGGAGGAGCAGTACTTC	few	NA	TRBV7-9	TRBJ2-7